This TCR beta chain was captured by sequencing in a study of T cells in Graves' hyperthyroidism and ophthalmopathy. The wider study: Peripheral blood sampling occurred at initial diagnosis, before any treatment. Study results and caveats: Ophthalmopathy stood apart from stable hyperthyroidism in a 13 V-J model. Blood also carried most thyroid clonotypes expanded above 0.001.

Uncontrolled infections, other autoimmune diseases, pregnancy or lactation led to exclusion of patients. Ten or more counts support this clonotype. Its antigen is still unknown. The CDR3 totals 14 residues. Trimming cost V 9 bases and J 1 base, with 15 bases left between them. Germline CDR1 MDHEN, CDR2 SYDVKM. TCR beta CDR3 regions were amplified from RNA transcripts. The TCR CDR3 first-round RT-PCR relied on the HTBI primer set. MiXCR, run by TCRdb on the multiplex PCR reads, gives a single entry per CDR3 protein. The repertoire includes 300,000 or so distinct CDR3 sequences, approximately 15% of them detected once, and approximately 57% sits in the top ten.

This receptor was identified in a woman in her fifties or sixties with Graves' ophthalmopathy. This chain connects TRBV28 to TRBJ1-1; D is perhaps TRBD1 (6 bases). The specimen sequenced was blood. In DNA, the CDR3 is TGTGCCAGTTGGGGGGCAGGGAGGAACACTGAAGCTTTCTTT. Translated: CASWGAGRNTEAFF.